These T cell receptor beta chains were read from a single sample in a study of blood T cell repertoires in COVID-19. Only in-frame clones appear in the TCRdb table, and some are missing; sequencing was by immunoSEQ multiplex PCR. Among some 81,000 clones listed, roughly 96% were seen once. Sequencing was carried out using peripheral blood. Receptor source: a human donor with active COVID-19. The donor label of this sample is uncertain. Both conserved end residues are part of each CDR3. D genes are given only for firm matches. Some rows have no size entry. The others give once, few or many, or a class for an expanded clone.

cdr3_aa cdr3_nt v_call cdr3_length d_call clone_size j_call
CASSRQGSNQPQHF TGTGCCAGCAGCCGACAGGGTAGCAATCAGCCCCAGCATTTT TRBV3-1/TRBV3-2 14 TRBD1 few TRBJ1-5
CASSDTFNDYGYTF TGTGCCAGCAGCGACACCTTTAACGACTATGGCTACACCTTC TRBV3-1/TRBV3-2 14 NA NA TRBJ1-2
CASSFPGTGGYEQYF TGTGCCAGCAGCTTTCCAGGGACAGGGGGCTACGAGCAGTACTTC TRBV5-5 15 TRBD1 NA TRBJ2-7
CASSRAPGAETQYF TGTGCCAGCAGCCGTGCGCCAGGGGCAGAGACCCAGTACTTC TRBV7-9 14 NA NA TRBJ2-5
CASRQTGDRWEQYF TGTGCCAGCAGGCAAACAGGGGATAGATGGGAGCAGTACTTC TRBV7-2 14 TRBD1 NA TRBJ2-7
CASSLEGQEAFF TGTGCCAGCAGTTTAGAGGGACAGGAAGCTTTCTTT TRBV28 12 TRBD1 NA TRBJ1-1
CSVDVRGGEPEAFF TGCAGCGTTGATGTACGGGGAGGGGAGCCTGAAGCTTTCTTT TRBV29-1 14 NA once TRBJ1-1
CASRPGQPSGELFF TGTGCCAGCAGGCCGGGACAGCCTTCCGGGGAGCTGTTTTTT TRBV6-5 14 TRBD1 NA TRBJ2-2
CASSLFGGEQPQHF TGTGCCAGCAGTTTATTTGGGGGGGAGCAGCCCCAGCATTTT TRBV27 14 NA NA TRBJ1-5
CASSETARQNIQYF TGTGCCAGCAGTGAAACGGCCAGACAGAACATTCAGTACTTC TRBV2 14 NA NA TRBJ2-4
CASSMGQGYSVGNYGYTF TGTGCCAGTAGTATGGGACAGGGGTACTCGGTCGGTAACTATGGCTACACCTTC TRBV19 18 TRBD1 NA TRBJ1-2
CASSPRLLAGSYHTGELFF TGCGCCAGCAGCCCGCGGTTACTAGCGGGATCTTACCACACCGGGGAGCTGTTTTTT TRBV4-1 19 TRBD2 NA TRBJ2-2
CASSAGQGPDTQYF TGTGCCAGCAGCGCCGGACAGGGCCCAGATACGCAGTATTTT TRBV9 14 TRBD1 NA TRBJ2-3
CAVGQGSSYTF TGTGCCGTGGGGCAGGGGAGTAGCTACACCTTC TRBV12-3/TRBV12-4 11 NA NA TRBJ1-2
CSVEAGGRETQYF TGCAGCGTTGAGGCCGGGGGGAGGGAGACCCAGTACTTC TRBV29-1 13 TRBD2 NA TRBJ2-5
CASSLKAASYNEQFF TGTGCCAGCAGTTTGAAGGCGGCCTCCTACAATGAGCAGTTCTTC TRBV6-9 15 NA NA TRBJ2-1
CASSLGLAGANEQYF TGTGCCAGCTCACTAGGACTAGCGGGAGCCAACGAGCAGTACTTC TRBV18 15 TRBD2 NA TRBJ2-7
CASSPDRSYEQYF TGTGCCAGCAGTCCGGACAGGTCCTACGAGCAGTACTTC TRBV12-3/TRBV12-4 13 TRBD1 NA TRBJ2-7
CASSHPTGGGETGEKLFF TGTGCCAGCAGCCACCCCACTGGGGGGGGCGAAACCGGTGAAAAACTGTTTTTT TRBV7-8 18 NA NA TRBJ1-4
CASETSGGAWETQYF TGTGCCAGCGAGACTAGCGGGGGGGCCTGGGAGACCCAGTACTTC TRBV7-9 15 TRBD2 NA TRBJ2-5